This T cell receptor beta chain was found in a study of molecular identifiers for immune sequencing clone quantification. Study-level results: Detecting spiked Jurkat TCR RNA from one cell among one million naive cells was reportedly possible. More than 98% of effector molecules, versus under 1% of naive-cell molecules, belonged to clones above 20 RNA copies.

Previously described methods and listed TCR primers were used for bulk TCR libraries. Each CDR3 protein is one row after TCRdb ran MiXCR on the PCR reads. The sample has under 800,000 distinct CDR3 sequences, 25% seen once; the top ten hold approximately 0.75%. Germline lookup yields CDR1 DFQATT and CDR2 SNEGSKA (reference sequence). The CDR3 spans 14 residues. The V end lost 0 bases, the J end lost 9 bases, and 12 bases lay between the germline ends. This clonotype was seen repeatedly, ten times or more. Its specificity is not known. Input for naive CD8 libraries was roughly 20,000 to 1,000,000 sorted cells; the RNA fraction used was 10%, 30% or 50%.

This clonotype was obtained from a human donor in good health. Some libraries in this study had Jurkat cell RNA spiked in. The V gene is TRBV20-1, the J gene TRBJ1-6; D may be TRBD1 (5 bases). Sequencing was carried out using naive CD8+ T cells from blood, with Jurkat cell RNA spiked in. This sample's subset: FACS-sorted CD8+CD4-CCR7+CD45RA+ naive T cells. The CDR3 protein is CSARDWQGVSPLHF. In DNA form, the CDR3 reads TGCAGTGCTAGAGATTGGCAGGGCGTTTCACCCCTCCACTTT.